The 17 T cell receptor beta chains presented below share a single source sample, sequenced in a study of CD8 T cells in ankylosing spondylitis (dated by TCRdb to 2017 to 2019). To prepare the library, 5' RACE was applied. Sequenced using an Illumina HiSeq 2500. TCRdb ran its own pipeline on the public reads, namely fastp trimming at Q25 and MiXCR clone calling, and kept in-frame beta chains. Each CDR3 protein appears once, grouped with its most common genes and DNA. The sample table shows about 92,000 distinct CDR3 sequences, and 8.8% are seen once. Of the sample, approximately 4.8% falls within the top ten clones. Specimen: blood, either unsorted or a sorted T cell fraction (not recorded which). Receptors were obtained from a male donor with ankylosing spondylitis or in good health (not recorded which).

The table lists this clonotype with many counts. The V call is TRBV19, the J call TRBJ1-5, with D tentatively TRBD1 (5 bases). This CDR3 is built from 16 residues. Germline V CDR1 and CDR2: LNHDA, SQIVND (reference sequence). The V end lost 7 bases, the J end lost 1 base, and 17 bases lay between the germline ends. This CDR3 reads CASTEGGVWSNQPQHF. The CDR3 region has the DNA TGTGCCAGTACGGAGGGAGGGGTATGGAGCAATCAGCCCCAGCATTTT.

This clonotype occurred many times. The CDR3 spells CASSLSGEGTEAFF. DNA of the CDR3: TGTGCCAGCAGCTTATCGGGGGAGGGAACTGAAGCTTTCTTT. The chain couples TRBV7-9 to TRBJ1-1; D is perhaps TRBD1 (5 bases). CDR1 SEHNR and CDR2 FQNEAQ come from the germline V gene (reference sequence). V lost 2 bases, J lost 5 bases, and 12 bases lay in between. The CDR3 is 14 residues long.

This clonotype was seen at least ten times. The chain couples TRBV28 to TRBJ2-3; 10 nucleotides match TRBD2. CDR1 and CDR2 from the germline V gene are MDHEN and SYDVKM. V shed 7 bases, J shed 1 base, and the junction held 5 bases outside the gene matches. The CDR3 consists of 15 residues. This CDR3 is CASTRGTSGTDTQYF. The CDR3 coding sequence is TGTGCCAGCACCAGGGGGACTAGCGGCACAGATACGCAGTATTTT.

This clonotype showed up many times. The chain recombines TRBV2 with TRBJ2-7, with 8 bases fitting TRBD2. V was pared by 4 bases and J by 3 bases, with 5 bases of the junction left unmatched. The germline CDR1 and CDR2 sequences are SNHLY and FYNNEI. This CDR3 contains 14 residues. CDR3 sequence: CASSGGLGSYEQYF. CDR3 coding DNA: TGTGCCAGCAGTGGGGGACTAGGCAGCTACGAGCAGTACTTC.

The table lists this clonotype with many counts. For the CDR3, the DNA is TGCGCCAGCAGCTTGGGGCTCATTACTAGCGGCCAAGAGACCCAGTACTTC. As protein: CASSLGLITSGQETQYF. The rearrangement uses TRBV5-1 and TRBJ2-5; TRBD2 aligns across 8 bases. This CDR3 spans 17 amino acids. J lost 1 base, V lost 0 bases, and 8 bases had no gene match. CDR1 SGHRS and CDR2 YFSETQ come from the germline V gene.

This clonotype was seen more than once but under ten times. The rearrangement links TRBV7-3 to TRBJ1-5; 10 nucleotides agree with TRBD1. V lost 5 bases and J lost 9; bases outside the gene matches: 13. The germline gives CDR1 SGHTA, CDR2 FQGTGA. CDR3 length: 16 residues. CDR3 nucleotide sequence: TGTGCCAGCAGCCTCCGGGACAGGGGACTTTCGAGGCCCCAGCATTTT. It is translated as CASSLRDRGLSRPQHF. Combining the CDR3 with reference TRBV7-3 and TRBJ1-5 gives the whole variable domain GAGVSQTPSNKVTEKGKYVELRCDPISGHTALYWYRQSLGQGPEFLIYFQGTGAADDSGLPNDRFFAVRPEGSVSTLKIQRTERGDSAVYLCASSLRDRGLSRPQHFGDGTRLSIL.

Comments on this clonotype: A read error is possible here, since a much larger clone lies one base away. The J gene is TRBJ2-3, the V gene TRBV5-4, with D maybe TRBD2 (5 bases). The CDR3 has 12 amino acids. CDR1 and CDR2 from the germline V gene are SGHNT and YYREEE (reference sequence). The CDR3 region has the DNA TGTGCCAGCAGCTTGGAGAGGGATATGCAGTATTTT. The encoded protein is CASSLERDMQYF.

The chain recombines TRBV7-9 with TRBJ2-7; no clear D gene. Trimming removed 1 base from V and 2 bases from J, with 9 bases in between. This CDR3 region has 14 residues. CDR1 and CDR2 (germline): SEHNR, FQNEAQ (reference sequence). CDR3 sequence: CASSLGVRTYEQYF. The CDR3 nucleotides read TGTGCCAGCAGCTTAGGGGTCAGGACCTACGAGCAGTACTTC.

This clonotype has a count of ten or more. The chain employs TRBV5-1 and TRBJ1-1; 9 nucleotides line up with TRBD1. The CDR3 covers 16 residues. Germline V gene data show CDR1 as SGHRS and CDR2 as YFSETQ. The J segment lost 1 base and the V segment lost 4 bases, leaving 8 bases of the junction unmatched. CDR3 sequence: CASSPRDRDGNTEAFF. The DNA of the CDR3 is TGCGCCAGCAGCCCTCGGGACAGGGATGGGAACACTGAAGCTTTCTTT.

This clonotype came up many times. The gene calls are TRBV7-9 and TRBJ2-7, with a weak D call TRBD2 (6 bases). The length of the CDR3 is 14 residues. The V gene lost 5 bases and the J gene lost 6 bases, with 17 bases spanning the gap. Germline assignment: CDR1 SEHNR and CDR2 FQNEAQ (reference sequence). CDR3: CASSPGEWEAEQYF. In DNA form, the CDR3 reads TGTGCCAGCAGCCCGGGGGAATGGGAGGCCGAGCAGTACTTC.

The chain links TRBV7-2 to TRBJ1-2, with D unclear. Germline values: CDR1 SGHTA, CDR2 FQGNSA. The CDR3 runs to 14 residues. The ends were cut back, 2 bases at V and 3 bases at J, with 10 bases in the middle. The chain's CDR3 is CASSLIGLDYGYTF. The CDR3 DNA follows: TGTGCCAGCAGCTTAATTGGCCTAGACTATGGCTACACCTTC.

This clonotype was picked up many times. The chain links TRBV5-1 to TRBJ2-6; D may be TRBD1 (6 bases). Deletions cut 5 bases from V and 4 bases from J, with 13 bases between. This CDR3 spans 15 amino acids. Germline V CDR1 and CDR2: SGHRS, YFSETQ. The CDR3 nucleotides read TGCGCCAGCAGTTTAACAGGGTCGGGGGCCAACGTCCTGACTTTC. This translates into CASSLTGSGANVLTF.

The sample holds many counts of this clonotype. The V call is TRBV28, the J call TRBJ2-4, with D tentatively TRBD2 (5 bases). The germline CDR1 and CDR2 sequences are MDHEN and SYDVKM. The CDR3 length is 15 residues. Trimming shortened V by 4 bases and J by 0 bases, and 10 bases separated the two germline ends. The CDR3 nucleotides read TGTGCCAGCAGTTCCACCGGGGTAGCCAAAAACATTCAGTACTTC. It codes for CASSSTGVAKNIQYF.

This clonotype was counted at least ten times. The rearrangement joins TRBV7-6 to TRBJ2-7, with D maybe TRBD2 (5 bases). The germline CDR1 and CDR2 sequences are SGHVS and FNYEAQ. The length of the CDR3 is 14 residues. Trimming left V 5 bases short and J 2 bases short, with 13 bases between. The CDR3 nucleotides are TGTGCCAGCAGCCCCCCCGGGAATGCCTACGAGCAGTACTTC. Amino acid sequence: CASSPPGNAYEQYF.

The sample holds many counts of this clonotype. The V gene is TRBV9, the J gene TRBJ2-1; 7 bases fit TRBD1. CDR1 and CDR2 (germline): SGDLS, YYNGEE. CDR3 size: 16 residues. Trimming removed 5 bases from V and 0 bases from J; junction bases left unmatched: 8. As DNA, the CDR3 is TGTGCCAGCAGAGCGGTGGGACAGAGCTCCTACAATGAGCAGTTCTTC. Residues: CASRAVGQSSYNEQFF.

A note on this clonotype: At one end the junction does not follow the germline gene, possibly because of a read error. The genes are TRBV7-7 and TRBJ2-5; D unclear. The CDR3 sequence is 15 residues long. CDR1 and CDR2 from the germline V gene are SSHAT and FNYEAQ (reference sequence). Here the CDR3 reads CASSPAGRFSETQYF. The CDR3 DNA follows: TGTGCTAGCAGCCCAGCCGGAAGGTTCTCAGAGACCCAGTACTTC.

As concerns this clonotype: One end of the junction varies from germline; a read error may be responsible. The genes are TRBV7-8 and TRBJ2-2; maybe TRBD2 (6 bases). Germline V gene data show CDR1 as SGHVS and CDR2 as FQNEAQ. This CDR3 is 16 amino acids long. CDR3 DNA: TGTGCCAGCAGCTTATTTGGACTCGCGAACACCGGGGGGCTGTTTTTT. As protein: CASSLFGLANTGGLFF.